Shown below are 2 T cell receptor beta chains from a single sample sequenced in a study of shared clonotypes between healthy human individuals. TCRdb's table, derived via immunoSEQ multiplex PCR, lists solely in-frame clones and lacks some. The sample lists about 2.1 million clones; 93% were seen once. Cells designated naive CD8 were CD45RO-negative and were positively selected for CCR7, with terminally differentiated effector memory CD45RA+ cells excluded. The sequenced material came from naive CD8+ T cells from PBMCs. The source of these receptors is a man younger than 35 in good health. Some clones in this sample may be carry-over from other donors' samples.

The rearrangement joins TRBV7-8 to TRBJ2-1; D is possibly TRBD1 (6 bases). This CDR3 has 16 residues. V shed 2 bases and J shed 3 bases, with 14 bases lying between them. The germline V gene has CDR1 SGHVS and CDR2 FQNEAQ. The CDR3 nucleotides are TGTGCCAGCAGCTTATCGGGACATCCGATCTACAATGAGCAGTTCTTC. It specifies CASSLSGHPIYNEQFF.

The V and J genes are TRBV7-9 and TRBJ2-7; the match to TRBD2 covers 12 bases. The junction had 4 bases not matched to a gene; V was cut back by 5 bases and J by 5 bases. The CDR3 consists of 14 residues. CDR1 is SEHNR and CDR2 is FQNEAQ in the germline V gene (reference sequence). This CDR3 is CASSPGLAGNEQYF. DNA for the CDR3: TGTGCCAGCAGCCCCGGACTAGCGGGGAACGAGCAGTACTTC.